This T cell receptor beta chain was obtained from a study of blood T cell repertoires in COVID-19. Study details: In each case, the material was cDNA or gDNA derived from T cells, B-cell-depleted T cells, or PBMCs.

Everyone who took part was roughly 18 to 89 years old, and they came from about 23 US areas. Each recovered donor of Cohort 3 presented with two negative PCRs, clearance, or symptom resolution. CDR1 MGHDK and CDR2 SYGVNS come from the germline V gene. The V end lost 4 bases, the J end lost 1 base, and 10 bases lay between the germline ends. CDR3 size: 15 residues. Source study methods: It was from reference gene primer amplification that nucleated cell counts were estimated. Clones were sequenced by immunoSEQ multiplex PCR, and TCRdb holds only the in-frame ones, with some missing. D and trimming were read from the DNA, whereas the V and J calls and clone size are those reported in that table. Of some 380,000 clones in the sample, 87% were seen once.

The chain uses TRBV25-1 and TRBJ2-2; tentative D call: TRBD1 (6 bases). The sequencing sample was made of PBMCs or T cells enriched from blood (not recorded which). The receptor's source is a man under 40 who had recovered from COVID-19. The CDR3 coding sequence is TGTGCCAGCAGTGGGGGACAACTGAACACCGGGGAGCTGTTTTTT. This codes for CASSGGQLNTGELFF.